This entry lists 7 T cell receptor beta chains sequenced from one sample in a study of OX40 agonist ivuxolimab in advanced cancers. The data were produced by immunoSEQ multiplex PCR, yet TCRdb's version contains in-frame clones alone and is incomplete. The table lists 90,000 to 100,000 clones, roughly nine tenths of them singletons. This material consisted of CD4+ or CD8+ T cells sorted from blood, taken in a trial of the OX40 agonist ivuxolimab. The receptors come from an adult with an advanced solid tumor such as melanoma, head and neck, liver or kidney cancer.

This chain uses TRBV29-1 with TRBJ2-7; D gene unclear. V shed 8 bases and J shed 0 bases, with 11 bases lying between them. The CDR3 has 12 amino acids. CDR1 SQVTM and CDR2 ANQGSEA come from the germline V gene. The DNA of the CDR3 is TGCAGCTTTCGGCCTAACTCCTACGAGCAGTACTTC. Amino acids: CSFRPNSYEQYF.

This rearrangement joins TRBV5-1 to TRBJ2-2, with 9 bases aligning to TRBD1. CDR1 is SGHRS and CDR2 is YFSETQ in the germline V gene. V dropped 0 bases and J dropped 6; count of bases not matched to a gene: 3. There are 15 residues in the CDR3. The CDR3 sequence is CASSLGTGAPGELFF. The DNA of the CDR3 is TGCGCCAGCAGCTTGGGGACAGGGGCCCCCGGGGAGCTGTTTTTT.

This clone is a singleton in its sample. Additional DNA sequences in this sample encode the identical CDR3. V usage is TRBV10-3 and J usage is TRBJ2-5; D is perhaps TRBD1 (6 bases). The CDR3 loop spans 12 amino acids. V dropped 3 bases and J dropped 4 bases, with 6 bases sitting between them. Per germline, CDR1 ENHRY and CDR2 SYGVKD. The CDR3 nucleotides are TGTGCCATCAGTGACAGGGGAGAGACCCAGTACTTC. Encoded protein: CAISDRGETQYF.

CDR3 region: CASSPTVFNQPQHF. Written as DNA, the CDR3 is TGTGCCAGCAGCCCGACAGTGTTTAATCAGCCCCAGCATTTT. The chain employs TRBV7-2 and TRBJ1-5; possible D gene TRBD1, 5 bases. This CDR3 is 14 amino acids long. CDR1 is SGHTA and CDR2 is FQGNSA in the germline V gene. Trimming took 5 bases from V and 4 from J, leaving 12 bases between them.

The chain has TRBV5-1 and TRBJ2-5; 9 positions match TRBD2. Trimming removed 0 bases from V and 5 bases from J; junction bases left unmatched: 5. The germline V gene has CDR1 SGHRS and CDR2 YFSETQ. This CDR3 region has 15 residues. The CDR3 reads CASSLVAGGPETQYF. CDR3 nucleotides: TGCGCCAGCAGCTTGGTGGCGGGAGGGCCGGAGACCCAGTACTTC.

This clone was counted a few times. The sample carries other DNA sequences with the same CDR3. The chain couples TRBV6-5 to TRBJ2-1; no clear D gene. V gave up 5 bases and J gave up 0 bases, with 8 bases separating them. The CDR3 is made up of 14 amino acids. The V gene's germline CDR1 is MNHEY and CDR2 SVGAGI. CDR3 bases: TGTGCCAGCAGTGGGGAAAGCTCCTACAATGAGCAGTTCTTC. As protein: CASSGESSYNEQFF.

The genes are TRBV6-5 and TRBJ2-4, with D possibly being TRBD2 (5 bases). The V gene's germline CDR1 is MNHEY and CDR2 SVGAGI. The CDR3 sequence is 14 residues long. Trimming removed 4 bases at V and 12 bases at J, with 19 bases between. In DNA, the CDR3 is TGTGCCAGCAGTTCACCGGGAACCCTGCCTAGTCAGTACTTC. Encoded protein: CASSSPGTLPSQYF.